The clone carrying this T cell receptor beta chain has a count of ten or more. What it recognizes is unknown. The record originates from a study of CD8 T cells in ankylosing spondylitis. Study observations and caveats: Previously reported in reactive arthritis synovial fluid and blood were some of the motif variants.

The length of the CDR3 is 16 residues. V dropped 3 bases and J dropped 0 bases, with 13 bases sitting between them. CDR1 is KGHSH, CDR2 LQKENI, per germline. TCRdb reprocessed the 5' RACE reads with MiXCR, giving one entry per CDR3 protein. The sample has fewer than 250,000 distinct CDR3 sequences, under 12% seen once. The gene calls are TRBV18 and TRBJ2-3; D call uncertain. Sequenced: blood, either unsorted or a sorted T cell fraction (not recorded which). The TCR sequence derives from a male donor with ankylosing spondylitis or in good health (not recorded which). Here the CDR3 reads CASSPAAPPSTDTQYF. For the CDR3, the DNA is TGTGCCAGCTCACCTGCGGCACCTCCTAGCACAGATACGCAGTATTTT.